The 2 T cell receptor beta chains presented below share a single source sample, sequenced in a study of T cells in Graves' hyperthyroidism and ophthalmopathy. Amplification of TCR beta CDR3 regions was performed using RNA transcripts as template. The HTBI primer set was used in a first-round RT-PCR of the TCR CDR3. TCRdb analysed the multiplex PCR reads with MiXCR anew, one entry per CDR3 protein. The data contain hundreds of thousands of distinct CDR3 sequences, around 20% of them seen just once; the ten biggest clones take up roughly a sixth. The sequencing sample was made of blood. Every receptor here comes from a woman in her forties or fifties with Graves' hyperthyroidism that later progressed to Graves' ophthalmopathy.

This clonotype was seen more than once but under ten times. The CDR3 protein is CSAPRDLNTEAFF. The CDR3 nucleotides are TGCAGTGCACCCAGGGACTTGAACACTGAAGCTTTCTTT. The chain joins TRBV20-1 to TRBJ1-1, with a tentative D call TRBD1 (5 bases). V was pared by 6 bases and J by 0 bases, with 11 bases between. The CDR3 is 13 residues long. Per germline, CDR1 DFQATT and CDR2 SNEGSKA (reference sequence).

The V and J genes are TRBV7-6 and TRBJ2-5; D is undetermined. The CDR3 covers 13 residues. Germline V gene lookup returns CDR1 SGHVS and CDR2 FNYEAQ. Trimming removed 8 bases from V and 5 bases from J, with 15 bases in between. The CDR3 loop reads CASSFFVAETQYF. CDR3 DNA: TGTGCCAGCTCCTTCTTCGTAGCTGAGACCCAGTACTTC.